This T cell receptor beta chain came from a study of blood T cell repertoires in COVID-19. Study as a whole: Acute and convalescent COVID-19 specimens originated in the United States, Italy and Spain. Nucleic acid was either cDNA or gDNA, and it came from T cells, B-cell-depleted T cells, or PBMCs.

Original data processing: Estimated nucleated cell counts came from reference gene primer amplification. Assay: immunoSEQ multiplex PCR; the TCRdb copy retains only in-frame clones and omits some. The V and J calls and the clone size are those of that table, but D and trimming were determined from the DNA. Among some 50,000 clones listed, over 70% were seen once. Germline-derived CDR1 and CDR2 are LNHDA and SQIVND (reference sequence). The CDR3 is made up of 15 amino acids. Trimming at V came to 7 bases and at J to 6 bases, leaving 9 bases not matched to a gene. What was sequenced was peripheral blood. The chain combines TRBV19 with TRBJ1-4, with 9 bases matching TRBD1. This receptor was identified in a woman aged 80 or over with acute or convalescent COVID-19. The CDR3 sequence is CASISPGQGHEKLFF. In DNA, the CDR3 is TGTGCCAGTATTTCTCCGGGACAGGGTCATGAAAAACTGTTTTTT.